Listed below are T cell receptor beta chains from one sample, sequenced in a study of blood T cells in healthy people across ages. TCRdb reanalysed the 5' RACE reads using MiXCR and keeps one entry per CDR3 protein. The sample lists approximately 770,000 distinct CDR3 sequences; about 62% were seen once. The source material was blood. The receptors derive from a man under 40 in good health. The conserved cysteine and the conserved F or W are not part of the CDR3 here. Each record gives: V gene, J gene, CDR3 protein.

TRBV7-9	TRBJ2-1	ASSADLTGVRYEQF
TRBV20-1	TRBJ1-5	SAPSEGFNQPQH
TRBV7-2	TRBJ2-7	ASSPAPGPHEQY
TRBV12-3/TRBV12-4	TRBJ2-3	ASSRDRPNTDTQY
TRBV29-1	TRBJ1-1	SVKSRQGWDEAF
TRBV14	TRBJ1-2	ASSQETGQYYGYT
TRBV6-5	TRBJ2-3	ASRSTSGTDTQY
TRBV28	TRBJ2-5	ASRHPLGQGDDEQY
TRBV2	TRBJ2-1	ASSVRTRSSYNEQF
TRBV7-3	TRBJ1-4	ASSLSLNEKLF
TRBV10-3	TRBJ1-5	AIRSGQGAQPQH
TRBV6-2/TRBV6-3	TRBJ2-3	ASSYSISTGEPADTQY
TRBV29-1	TRBJ2-2	SVDGSGRDTGELF
TRBV11-2	TRBJ2-7	ASSPGTGGGLRPYEQY
TRBV7-2	TRBJ1-2	ASSWGGQGNYGYT
TRBV20-1	TRBJ2-3	SASSESASLSTDTQY
TRBV7-2	TRBJ2-4	ASSSSENIQY
TRBV4-3	TRBJ2-7	ASSQDPRDYEQY
TRBV25-1	TRBJ2-3	ASSEKVQGLDTQY
TRBV20-1	TRBJ2-5	SARGTPKETQY
TRBV5-1	TRBJ2-1	ASRVQGSYNEQF
TRBV6-4	TRBJ2-1	ASSVTYLAGLF
TRBV6-1	TRBJ2-1	ASSEEGSTRAEQF
TRBV6-5	TRBJ2-7	ASRAANSYEQY
TRBV5-4	TRBJ2-5	ASSLVGLAGVGEQY
TRBV2	TRBJ1-2	ASSGIWGDYT
TRBV24-1	TRBJ2-3	ATTTGNTDTQY
TRBV7-2	TRBJ1-1	ASSPTGVMNTEAF
TRBV20-1	TRBJ2-7	SASPGQGYHEQY
TRBV20-1	TRBJ2-3	SARRYTDTQY
TRBV6-6	TRBJ2-3	ASSYEVTGTGDTQY
TRBV7-3	TRBJ2-6	ASSLSEAGANVLT
TRBV2	TRBJ2-1	ASSEAGPRLAGEQF
TRBV5-8	TRBJ1-5	ASSPGDRGNQPQH
TRBV12-3/TRBV12-4	TRBJ1-1	ASSLGGPGTEAF
TRBV6-1	TRBJ1-5	ASTGGNQPQH
TRBV3-1	TRBJ2-1	ASSPIPAYNEQF
TRBV11-3	TRBJ2-1	ASSPGGQAYNEQF
TRBV7-9	TRBJ2-5	ASSSRTGGQETQY
TRBV7-2	TRBJ2-1	ASSLDYGVEQF
TRBV27	TRBJ2-7	ASSRQGQFGEQY
TRBV7-9	TRBJ1-1	ASSLGGRGEAF
TRBV29-1	TRBJ1-5	SVSVSRTGQPQH
TRBV4-3	TRBJ1-2	ASSQEPGQGHGYT
TRBV5-1	TRBJ2-7	ASSLEASNIWEQY
TRBV20-1	TRBJ2-1	SAQFSSYNEQF
TRBV7-9	TRBJ2-5	ASSLFASGEIQETQY
TRBV9	TRBJ2-4	ASSPEGAGNIQY
TRBV7-9	TRBJ2-7	ASSGRQVGTEQY
TRBV27	TRBJ2-1	ASSLIPFREGPNNEQF
TRBV7-2	TRBJ1-1	ASSLVQASEAF
TRBV6-2/TRBV6-3	TRBJ2-7	ASSYGRLSYEQY
TRBV6-5	TRBJ1-2	ASSRGGYGYT
TRBV9	TRBJ1-2	ASSVGVTDGYT
TRBV7-2	TRBJ2-5	ASSRTSEYWETQY